Listed here are 31 T cell receptor beta chains from one sample, sequenced in a study of blood T cells in healthy people across ages. With a J-beta primer mix and a sample-barcoded 5' primer, a second PCR ran about 7 to 11 cycles. TCRdb redid the calling of the 5' RACE reads with MiXCR, one entry per CDR3 protein. Here the sample spans 850,000 to 1,300,000 distinct CDR3 sequences, 35% to 50% being singletons. The sequencing sample was made of blood. The receptors were sampled from a woman aged 60 to 75 in good health.

V usage is TRBV12-3 or TRBV12-4 and J usage is TRBJ1-1; D gene uncertain. V was trimmed by 5 bases and J by 0 bases, leaving 7 bases between them. This CDR3 spans 13 amino acids. The CDR3 bases are TGTGCCAGCAGTACGGCGATGAACACTGAAGCTTTCTTT. It codes for CASSTAMNTEAFF.

About this clonotype itself: The junction differs from germline at one of its ends, possibly a read error. The V and J genes are TRBV27 and TRBJ1-6; 9 nucleotides align to TRBD1. Germline CDR1 reads MNHEY; CDR2 reads SMNVEV (reference sequence). The CDR3 has 13 residues. The CDR3 region has the DNA TGTGCCAGCCAGGACAGGGGCAATTCGCCCCTCCACTTT. It yields the protein CASQDRGNSPLHF.

V is TRBV10-3 and J is TRBJ1-2, with D possibly matching TRBD1 (6 bases). The V end was cut by 0 bases, the J end by 0 bases, with 14 bases between. This CDR3 has 17 amino acids. CDR1 and CDR2 (germline): ENHRY, SYGVKD. The CDR3 DNA reads TGTGCCATCAGTGAGTCTAACCGGGACACCGCTAACTATGGCTACACCTTC. It translates to CAISESNRDTANYGYTF.

This clonotype was recorded a few times. The chain couples TRBV20-1 to TRBJ2-7; D is possibly TRBD2 (6 bases). Germline loops: CDR1 DFQATT, CDR2 SNEGSKA (reference sequence). The CDR3 consists of 15 residues. V lost 3 bases to trimming and J lost 0 bases, with 15 bases between them. DNA of the CDR3: TGCAGTGCTAGTACTCTAGCGCTACCCTCCTACGAGCAGTACTTC. Protein: CSASTLALPSYEQYF.

The chain employs TRBV6-1 and TRBJ2-7; 8 bases match TRBD1. Per germline, CDR1 MNHNS and CDR2 SASEGT. Unmatched junction bases numbered 7, after V lost 3 bases and J lost 6 bases. This CDR3 has 14 amino acids. The CDR3 spells CASSDDRGRGEQYF. The DNA of the CDR3 is TGTGCCAGCAGTGATGACAGGGGCAGGGGCGAGCAGTACTTC.

V is TRBV2 and J is TRBJ2-5; D is undetermined. Trimming cost V 4 bases and J 5 bases, with 8 bases left between them. Looked up from germline, CDR1 is SNHLY and CDR2 is FYNNEI. CDR3 length: 12 residues. This CDR3 is CASSGVRETQYF. DNA of the CDR3: TGTGCCAGCAGTGGAGTCCGGGAGACCCAGTACTTC. The variable domain in full, completed from reference TRBV2 and TRBJ2-5, reads EPEVTQTPSHQVTQMGQEVILRCVPISNHLYFYWYRQILGQKVEFLVSFYNNEISEKSEIFDDQFSVERPDGSNFTLKIRSTKLEDSAMYFCASSGVRETQYFGPGTRLLVL.

The CDR3: CSVVRGLAGPSPQFF. Written as DNA, the CDR3 is TGCAGCGTCGTTAGGGGACTAGCGGGACCGTCCCCCCAGTTCTTC. The chain employs TRBV29-1 and TRBJ2-1, with 13 nucleotides matching TRBD2. Looked up from germline, CDR1 is SQVTM and CDR2 is ANQGSEA. The V segment lost 6 bases and the J segment 13 bases; nucleotides outside the gene matches: 15. CDR3 length equals 15 residues.

This sequence joins TRBV24-1 and TRBJ2-1; 13 bases match TRBD2. CDR1 and CDR2 (germline): KGHDR, SFDVKD. V gave up 6 bases and J gave up 1 base; unmatched junction bases: 2. The CDR3 spans 16 residues. The CDR3: CATSSTSGRSYNEQFF. The CDR3 DNA follows: TGTGCCACCAGTTCGACTAGCGGGAGGTCCTACAATGAGCAGTTCTTC.

The sample holds a few counts of this clonotype. The J gene is TRBJ2-7, the V gene TRBV5-1; TRBD1 might be the D (5 bases). Trimming left V 4 bases short and J 6 bases short, with 11 bases between. The V gene's germline CDR1 is SGHRS and CDR2 YFSETQ. CDR3 length equals 12 residues. CDR3 DNA sequence: TGCGCCAGCAGCCAAGGGGTCAGCGAGCAGTACTTC. Translation: CASSQGVSEQYF.

This clonotype has a handful of counts. The chain is built from TRBV2 and TRBJ1-1; 8 bases fit TRBD1. This CDR3 contains 13 residues. With V trimmed by 10 bases and J by 4 bases, 8 bases remained unmatched. The V gene's germline CDR1 is SNHLY and CDR2 FYNNEI. The CDR3 DNA reads TGTGCCACCAAATACGACAGGGGCACTGAAGCTTTCTTT. It is translated as CATKYDRGTEAFF.

V gene TRBV29-1 combines with J gene TRBJ2-3; a possible D gene is TRBD1 (6 bases). Trimming took 2 bases from V and 5 from J, leaving 8 bases between them. The CDR3 is 12 residues long. CDR1 SQVTM and CDR2 ANQGSEA come from the germline V gene. The CDR3 DNA reads TGCAGCGTTGAACCGACAGGAGATACGCAGTATTTT. As protein: CSVEPTGDTQYF.

The chain carries TRBV18 and TRBJ2-3; the D gene could be TRBD1 or TRBD2 (6 bases each). The CDR3 is 14 amino acids. The ends were cut back, 11 bases at V and 6 bases at J, with 21 bases in the middle. Germline lookup yields CDR1 KGHSH and CDR2 LQKENI. CDR3 in amino acids: CAGTGTPTGDTQYF. DNA of the CDR3: TGTGCCGGAACCGGGACTCCAACAGGGGATACGCAGTATTTT.

Concerning this clonotype: The junction does not match germline at one end; this may be a read error. The chain joins TRBV4-1 to TRBJ1-5, with D possibly TRBD1 on 5 matching bases. Germline CDR1 and CDR2: MGHRA and YSYEKL. The length of the CDR3 is 16 residues. CDR3 nucleotide sequence: TGCGCTAGCAGCCAAGAGGTCAGGGCGGGCAATCAGCCCCAGCATTTT. This codes for CASSQEVRAGNQPQHF.

V gene TRBV20-1 combines with J gene TRBJ2-4; D may match TRBD1 or TRBD2 (5 bases each). The end of the DNA is better explained by TRBJ2-7, so the J call may be wrong. Per germline, CDR1 DFQATT and CDR2 SNEGSKA (reference sequence). This CDR3 is 15 amino acids long. The CDR3 bases are TGCAGTGCTAGAGACCCCAAGTGGGAGAGGGGCGAGCAGTACTTC. Its translation is CSARDPKWERGEQYF.

This rearrangement joins TRBV12-3 or TRBV12-4 to TRBJ2-1; 11 bases agree with TRBD2. The CDR3 spans 17 residues. The V segment lost 6 bases and the J segment 4 bases; nucleotides outside the gene matches: 11. The chain's CDR3 is CASRKMGLAARYNEQFF. The CDR3 coding sequence is TGTGCCAGCAGGAAAATGGGACTAGCGGCGAGATACAATGAGCAGTTCTTC.

The chain employs TRBV13 and TRBJ2-5; 10 nucleotides line up with TRBD2. With the DNA end fitting TRBJ2-7 better, the J assignment may be wrong. Germline V gives CDR1 PRHDT, CDR2 FYEKMQ (reference sequence). CDR3 size: 15 residues. The CDR3 here is CASSLALAGIYEQYF. As DNA, the CDR3 is TGTGCCAGCAGCTTAGCACTAGCGGGGATTTACGAGCAGTACTTC.

The genes are TRBV5-1 and TRBJ2-2, with a weak D call TRBD1 (7 bases). The CDR3 totals 15 residues. CDR1 and CDR2 from the germline V gene are SGHRS and YFSETQ. Trimming stripped 2 bases from V and 5 bases from J, with 13 bases between. The CDR3 here is CASSFDRAGTGELFF. The CDR3 nucleotides are TGCGCCAGCAGCTTCGACAGGGCGGGGACCGGGGAGCTGTTTTTT.

The genes are TRBV10-3 and TRBJ2-7, with 11 bases lining up with TRBD1. With V trimmed by 3 bases and J by 3 bases, 4 bases remained unmatched. The CDR3 has 15 residues. Germline V gives CDR1 ENHRY, CDR2 SYGVKD. The CDR3 DNA reads TGTGCCATCAGTGATCCGGGACAGGGGGTCTACGAGCAGTACTTC. Protein product: CAISDPGQGVYEQYF.

J is TRBJ2-5 and V is TRBV5-1; D call uncertain. CDR1 and CDR2 from the germline V gene are SGHRS and YFSETQ. This CDR3 has 14 residues. The V end lost 4 bases, the J end lost 0 bases, and 10 bases lay between the germline ends. The CDR3, as DNA: TGCGCCAGCAGCAACCAACCGAACCAAGAGACCCAGTACTTC. Encoded protein: CASSNQPNQETQYF.

This sequence joins TRBV15 and TRBJ2-1, with a possible D match to TRBD2 (6 bases). The DNA end favors TRBJ2-7, so the J call may be wrong. CDR3 length: 15 amino acids. CDR1 LNHNV and CDR2 YYDKDF come from the germline V gene (reference sequence). The CDR3 region is CATSRGSEEGHEQYF. CDR3 DNA sequence: TGTGCCACCAGCAGAGGTAGTGAGGAGGGGCATGAGCAGTACTTC.

To note about this clonotype: This could be a read error, since a much larger clone is one nucleotide away. The V call is TRBV25-1, the J call TRBJ2-5; TRBD1 matches at 7 bases. This CDR3 is built from 16 residues. CDR1 MGHDK and CDR2 SYGVNS come from the germline V gene. The CDR3 spells CASSVGQMDFQETRYF. DNA of the CDR3: TGTGCCAGCAGTGTGGGACAGATGGATTTCCAAGAGACCCGGTACTTC.

This chain joins TRBV7-6 and TRBJ2-7, with TRBD2 identical over 12 bases. The germline V gene has CDR1 SGHVS and CDR2 FNYEAQ. After removal of 3 bases from V and 4 bases from J, the junction contained 4 bases not matched to a gene. The length of the CDR3 is 15 residues. The DNA for the CDR3 is TGTGCCAGCAGCTTGACTAGCGGGAGTGCGTACGAGCAGTACTTC. This translates into CASSLTSGSAYEQYF.

The chain uses TRBV2 and TRBJ2-7, with D perhaps TRBD1 (5 bases). The assigned J gene may be wrong: the sequence end matches TRBJ2-5 better. CDR3 length: 13 residues. Germline-derived CDR1 and CDR2 are SNHLY and FYNNEI. The CDR3 bases are TGTGCCAGCAGGGACGCAGGGATTGAGACCCAGTACTTC. Amino acids: CASRDAGIETQYF.

In the case of this clonotype: An end of the junction does not agree with germline; a read error may underlie this. This chain connects TRBV6-5 to TRBJ2-6; D ambiguous. Germline loops: CDR1 MNHEY, CDR2 SVGAGI. This CDR3 region has 12 residues. This CDR3 is CATLSGANVLTF. CDR3 DNA sequence: TGTGCCACCCTCTCTGGAGCCAACGTCCTGACTTTC.

This chain joins TRBV6-5 and TRBJ1-6; D not resolved. Trimming removed 2 bases from V and 7 bases from J, with 6 bases in between. Germline V gene lookup returns CDR1 MNHEY and CDR2 SVGAGI. The CDR3 loop spans 13 amino acids. The CDR3 spells CASSYERNSPLHF. CDR3 DNA: TGTGCCAGCAGTTACGAAAGAAATTCACCCCTCCACTTT.

This clonotype was seen more than once but under ten times. V and J are TRBV11-2 and TRBJ2-3; D gene ambiguous. Trimming pared 4 bases from V and 9 bases from J, leaving 8 bases between. CDR1 is SGHAT, CDR2 FQNNGV, per germline. The CDR3 sequence is 11 residues long. The CDR3 is CASSSKGTQYF. As DNA, the CDR3 is TGTGCCAGCAGCTCAAAAGGAACGCAGTATTTT.

In regard to this clonotype: The junction does not match germline at one end; this may be a read error. The chain recombines TRBV9 with TRBJ2-7, with 11 bases lining up with TRBD2. Germline V gives CDR1 SGDLS, CDR2 YYNGEE. CDR3 length: 19 amino acids. CDR3 nucleotide sequence: TGTGTCAGCAGTGACACAACAGGGGGCCTTACTAGCGGGAGATACGAGCAGTACTTC. This sequence encodes CVSSDTTGGLTSGRYEQYF.

This clonotype was counted only a few times. The chain carries TRBV4-2 and TRBJ2-4; no reliable D call. The DNA matches TRBJ2-5 better at its end, which makes the J call doubtful. The CDR3 totals 13 residues. CDR1 is LGHNA and CDR2 is YNFKEQ in the germline V gene. The CDR3 DNA reads TGTGCCAGCAGCCAAACAGTCCAAGAGACCCAGTACTTC. This sequence encodes CASSQTVQETQYF.

This chain uses TRBV29-1 with TRBJ2-5; 11 bases align to TRBD2. The J call could be wrong; TRBJ2-4 is a better fit for the DNA end. Germline values: CDR1 SQVTM, CDR2 ANQGSEA. CDR3 length: 14 residues. The DNA of the CDR3 is TGCAACGCCCTAGCGGGAGGATCCAAAAACATTCAGTACTTC. Translating it yields CNALAGGSKNIQYF.

CDR3 amino acids: CASSQEKAYNEQFF. For the CDR3, the DNA is TGTGCCAGCAGCCAAGAAAAGGCGTACAATGAGCAGTTCTTC. V and J are TRBV3-1 and TRBJ2-1; D unclear. The CDR3 is 14 residues long. The germline V and J ends were trimmed by 0 bases and 4 bases, with 7 bases remaining between them. Germline-derived CDR1 and CDR2 are LGHDT and YNNKEL (reference sequence).

The chain recombines TRBV5-1 with TRBJ2-3; D gene uncertain. V was pared by 1 base and J by 3 bases, with 9 bases between. This CDR3 has 14 residues. Germline V gene sequence: CDR1 SGHRS, CDR2 YFSETQ. Here the CDR3 DNA reads TGCGCCAGCAGCTTGAGGAGCCAAACAGATACGCAGTATTTT. It translates to CASSLRSQTDTQYF. Combining the CDR3 with reference TRBV5-1 and TRBJ2-3 gives the whole variable domain KAGVTQTPRYLIKTRGQQVTLSCSPISGHRSVSWYQQTPGQGLQFLFEYFSETQRNKGNFPGRFSGRQFSNSRSEMNVSTLELGDSALYLCASSLRSQTDTQYFGPGTRLTVL.